What follows are 26 T cell receptor beta chains derived from one specimen sequenced in a study of cytomegalovirus exposure and HLA in healthy donors (dated by TCRdb to about 2017). Library generation was performed with the immunoSEQ multiplex PCR assay. For the multiplex PCR, a mixture combining 60 forward primers for TCR Vbeta segments and 13 reverse primers for TCR Jbeta segments was used. TCRdb retrieved this table from immuneACCESS and kept in-frame rearrangements only. Not all clones are present; in checked studies, unresolved V genes account for under half, and no reason is known for the remainder. In this sample the table shows around 150,000 clones, about three fifths of which occur a single time. Clones ranked in the top ten supply around 1.9% of the sample. Sequenced sample: PBMCs. These TCRs come from a male donor in good health and CMV-seronegative.

The chain is built from TRBV13 and TRBJ1-1; D not certain. The V end was cut by 2 bases, the J end by 4 bases, with 8 bases between. Germline V gives CDR1 PRHDT, CDR2 FYEKMQ (reference sequence). This CDR3 is built from 13 residues. The CDR3 region is CASSLMGSTEAFF. The CDR3 nucleotides read TGTGCCAGCAGCTTAATGGGGAGCACTGAAGCTTTCTTT.

The chain employs TRBV18 and TRBJ2-2; 8 bases are shared with TRBD1. The V and J ends lost 3 bases and 6 bases, in that order; junction bases with no gene match: 6. CDR1 is KGHSH and CDR2 is LQKENI in the germline V gene. This CDR3 comprises 15 residues. The CDR3 DNA reads TGTGCCAGCTCACCGTCACAGGGGGATGCCGGGGAGCTGTTTTTT. It encodes CASSPSQGDAGELFF.

In its sample, this clone was seen once. The V and J genes are TRBV29-1 and TRBJ1-1, with D maybe TRBD1 (5 bases). CDR3 length equals 12 residues. Germline V gives CDR1 SQVTM, CDR2 ANQGSEA. V was cut by 7 bases and J by 1 base, with 10 bases left in between. The CDR3 DNA sequence: TGCAGCGCGACGGGGGGGAACACTGAAGCTTTCTTT. Encoded protein: CSATGGNTEAFF.

V is TRBV18 and J is TRBJ2-7, with TRBD1 matching 10 bases. The CDR3 sequence is 20 residues long. The V gene end was trimmed by 5 bases and the J gene end by 0 bases; junction bases not matched to a gene: 19. The germline gives CDR1 KGHSH, CDR2 LQKENI. The CDR3 sequence is CASSTTGGAPQAPGSYEQYF. The CDR3 nucleotides are TGTGCCAGCTCAACGACAGGGGGCGCCCCTCAAGCTCCGGGCTCCTACGAGCAGTACTTC.

J is TRBJ2-7 and V is TRBV5-1; D may be TRBD1 (5 bases). The germline CDR1 and CDR2 sequences are SGHRS and YFSETQ. This CDR3 has 14 residues. With 0 bases removed from V and 6 bases from J, the gap between germline ends came to 13 bases. CDR3 coding DNA: TGCGCCAGCAGCTTGGAATCAGGGCGGCGCGAGCAGTACTTC. Translating gives CASSLESGRREQYF. Filled out from reference TRBV5-1 and TRBJ2-7, the complete variable domain reads KAGVTQTPRYLIKTRGQQVTLSCSPISGHRSVSWYQQTPGQGLQFLFEYFSETQRNKGNFPGRFSGRQFSNSRSEMNVSTLELGDSALYLCASSLESGRREQYFGPGTRLTVT.

This chain connects TRBV15 to TRBJ2-1, with 10 nucleotides matching TRBD2. Germline-derived CDR1 and CDR2 are LNHNV and YYDKDF (reference sequence). This CDR3 contains 15 residues. V lost 0 bases and J lost 8; bases outside the gene matches: 4. CDR3 sequence: CATSRDSSGGDEQFF. CDR3 bases: TGTGCCACCAGCAGAGACTCTAGCGGGGGAGATGAGCAGTTCTTC.

The V call is TRBV20-1, the J call TRBJ1-1; D not resolved. Trimming took 0 bases from V and 8 from J, leaving 7 bases between them. The germline V gene has CDR1 DFQATT and CDR2 SNEGSKA (reference sequence). CDR3 length equals 11 residues. The CDR3 region has the DNA TGCAGTGCTAGAGAGGCATGGGAAGCTTTCTTT. Its protein is CSAREAWEAFF.

A remark on this clone: The junction departs from germline at one end; a sequencing error may be responsible. The chain is built from TRBV28 and TRBJ1-2; tentative D call: TRBD1 (6 bases). The CDR3 has 12 amino acids. Germline values: CDR1 MDHEN, CDR2 SYDVKM. The CDR3 region is CVSSITGYGYTF. The CDR3 coding sequence is TGTGTCAGCAGCATTACAGGGTATGGCTACACCTTC.

V is TRBV12-5 and J is TRBJ1-4, with a weak D call TRBD1 (5 bases). V lost 0 bases to trimming and J lost 2 bases, with 13 bases between them. The germline CDR1 and CDR2 sequences are LGHNT and FRNRAP. This CDR3 region has 17 residues. The CDR3 DNA reads as TGTGCTAGTGGTTTGGTACGGTATGGGGCGACTAATGAAAAACTGTTTTTT. The encoded protein is CASGLVRYGATNEKLFF.

The J gene is TRBJ1-2, the V gene TRBV28, with D possibly TRBD1 on 5 matching bases. V lost 5 bases to trimming and J lost 7 bases, with 23 bases between them. CDR1 MDHEN and CDR2 SYDVKM come from the germline V gene. The CDR3 has 16 residues. CDR3 nucleotide sequence: TGTGCCAGCAGTCCCCCCTCCGGCGCCCGAAGGGGTGGCTACACCTTC. It yields the protein CASSPPSGARRGGYTF.

This chain connects TRBV28 to TRBJ1-5, with 7 bases identical to TRBD1. The CDR3 spans 15 residues. V lost 2 bases to trimming and J lost 9 bases; unmatched junction nucleotides: 10. Germline V gene sequence: CDR1 MDHEN, CDR2 SYDVKM. Here the CDR3 DNA reads TGTGCCAGCAGTTTAGGACAGGCCCTGGGCAGGCCCCAGCATTTT. Amino acid sequence: CASSLGQALGRPQHF.

The V gene is TRBV28, the J gene TRBJ2-1; 12 bases match TRBD2. Germline assignment: CDR1 MDHEN and CDR2 SYDVKM. J was trimmed by 10 bases and V by 6 bases; bases with no gene match: 7. CDR3 size: 14 residues. The CDR3 loop reads CASSPGLAGYEQFF. The CDR3 coding sequence is TGTGCCAGCAGCCCCGGACTAGCGGGGTACGAGCAGTTCTTC.

This clone appeared a few times. Its ends do not fully match the called genes, so a read error is possible. The CDR3 DNA follows: TGCGCCAGCAGCCAAGGTACTAGCGGGGGGAGCAAAGATACGCAGTATTTT. Translation: CASSQGTSGGSKDTQYF. The chain combines TRBV4-3 with TRBJ2-3; TRBD2 agrees at 12 bases. CDR1 is LGHNA, CDR2 YSLEER, per germline. This CDR3 comprises 17 residues.

The chain recombines TRBV29-1 with TRBJ1-5; possible D gene TRBD1, 5 bases. Deletions cut 7 bases from V and 1 base from J, with 11 bases between. CDR3 size: 13 residues. Germline loops: CDR1 SQVTM, CDR2 ANQGSEA. CDR3: CSARGSSNQPQHF. In nucleotides, the CDR3 is TGCAGCGCCCGGGGGTCAAGCAATCAGCCCCAGCATTTT.

The chain links TRBV5-8 to TRBJ2-7; D remains ambiguous. This CDR3 has 10 residues. In germline, CDR1 is SGHTS, CDR2 YDEGEE. Between the trimmed V and J ends, which lost 2 bases and 5 bases, there was a span of 2 bases. The CDR3: CASSFNEQYF. In DNA form, the CDR3 reads TGTGCCAGCAGCTTCAACGAGCAGTACTTC.

In DNA form, the CDR3 reads TGTGCCAGCAGCTTCCAAACCTACGAGCAGTACTTC. Translation: CASSFQTYEQYF. This chain joins TRBV13 and TRBJ2-7; D not certain. The germline gives CDR1 PRHDT, CDR2 FYEKMQ (reference sequence). V gave up 3 bases and J gave up 2 bases, with 5 bases separating them. This CDR3 comprises 12 residues.

This rearrangement joins TRBV7-2 to TRBJ2-1, with 7 positions matching TRBD1. J gave up 4 bases and V 3 bases, and 0 bases lay outside the gene matches. The germline CDR1 and CDR2 sequences are SGHTA and FQGNSA. The CDR3 is 13 amino acids. The CDR3 nucleotides are TGTGCCAGCAGCTTGGGACAGTACAATGAGCAGTTCTTC. Translation: CASSLGQYNEQFF.

Here the CDR3 reads CASSQDRAGGRYEQYF. The DNA for the CDR3 is TGCGCCAGCAGCCAAGATCGTGCCGGGGGTAGGTACGAGCAGTACTTC. This chain connects TRBV4-1 to TRBJ2-7, with a tentative D call TRBD2 (6 bases). CDR1 MGHRA and CDR2 YSYEKL come from the germline V gene. V was cut by 0 bases and J by 4 bases, with 16 bases left in between. This CDR3 comprises 16 residues.

This sequence joins TRBV28 and TRBJ1-1; D may be TRBD1 (6 bases). Trimming took off 7 bases at V and 5 bases at J, with 23 bases between the two ends. CDR3 length equals 16 residues. Germline CDR1 MDHEN, CDR2 SYDVKM. Written as DNA, the CDR3 is TGTGCCAGCACCCTAAAGGGGGGGTCCTCGGAGACTGAAGCTTTCTTT. It codes for CASTLKGGSSETEAFF.

J is TRBJ1-5 and V is TRBV19, with a weak D call TRBD1 (6 bases). The CDR3 has 14 residues. Germline CDR1 and CDR2: LNHDA and SQIVND (reference sequence). V was shortened by 6 bases and J by 7 bases, with 16 bases between the two germline ends. CDR3 coding DNA: TGTGCCAGTAGAGTTAGGGACACCCAACAGCCCCAGCATTTT. As protein: CASRVRDTQQPQHF.

V and J are TRBV6-5 and TRBJ2-2; D not certain. V was shortened by 0 bases and J by 4 bases, with 12 bases between the two germline ends. Per the germline V gene, CDR1 is MNHEY and CDR2 is SVGAGI. The CDR3 is 16 residues long. CDR3 sequence: CASSYSSRRGTGELFF. The CDR3 nucleotides are TGTGCCAGCAGTTACTCTTCCCGCCGCGGCACCGGGGAGCTGTTTTTT.

This rearrangement joins TRBV30 to TRBJ2-3; 8 bases fit TRBD2. The V gene end was trimmed by 4 bases and the J gene end by 12 bases; junction bases not matched to a gene: 15. CDR1 is GTSNPN and CDR2 is SVGIG in the germline V gene (reference sequence). The CDR3 has 14 amino acids. CDR3 protein: CAWNGGLGFLNQYF. In DNA, the CDR3 is TGTGCCTGGAACGGGGGACTAGGTTTCCTGAATCAGTATTTT.

The V and J genes are TRBV4-3 and TRBJ1-2; maybe TRBD1 (6 bases). This CDR3 is 15 amino acids long. Germline loops: CDR1 LGHNA, CDR2 YSLEER. The germline V and J ends were trimmed by 3 bases and 4 bases, with 15 bases remaining between them. The CDR3 is CASSQATDRSYGYTF. The DNA of the CDR3 is TGCGCCAGCAGCCAGGCTACGGACAGATCCTATGGCTACACCTTC.

Here the CDR3 DNA reads TGTGCCAGCAGCTTGGGAGGGCCAGGGGGTAATTCACCCCTCCACTTT. Encoded protein: CASSLGGPGGNSPLHF. The chain uses TRBV5-6 and TRBJ1-6, with 7 bases fitting TRBD1. The CDR3 length is 16 residues. The V and J ends lost 0 bases and 6 bases, in that order; junction bases with no gene match: 6. Germline V lookup: CDR1 SGHDT, CDR2 YYEEEE.

This clone was detected a few times. V is TRBV4-3 and J is TRBJ1-1; 8 positions agree with TRBD1. CDR3 length equals 15 residues. CDR1 is LGHNA, CDR2 YSLEER, per germline. V was pared by 0 bases and J by 1 base, with 1 base of the junction left unmatched. In DNA, the CDR3 is TGCGCCAGCAGCCAAGATACAGGGGGGAACACTGAAGCTTTCTTT. Translated, it gives CASSQDTGGNTEAFF.

J is TRBJ1-6 and V is TRBV5-1; tentative D call: TRBD1 (5 bases). The V end was cut by 4 bases, the J end by 5 bases, with 13 bases between. Germline CDR1 SGHRS, CDR2 YFSETQ. This CDR3 is 15 amino acids long. The DNA of the CDR3 is TGCGCCAGCAGCCTAGACAGACCCCATAATTCACCCCTCCACTTT. It translates to CASSLDRPHNSPLHF.